The T cell receptor beta chain under discussion was sequenced for a study of shared clonotypes between healthy human individuals. V lost 5 bases to trimming and J lost 1 base, with 20 bases between them. The CDR3 has 18 residues. The germline gives CDR1 SGHTA, CDR2 FQGTGA. Using immunoSEQ multiplex PCR, the repertoire was profiled, and TCRdb retains in-frame clones only, with some absent. The top ten clones hold around 12% of a sample with about 500,000 clones, roughly 80% of them seen once. Sequencing was done on a sample of PBMCs. This chain joins TRBV7-3 and TRBJ2-2; D tentatively reads TRBD1 or TRBD2 (5 bases each). The receptor was derived from a middle-aged woman in good health. Some clones in this sample may be carry-over from other donors' samples. For the CDR3, the DNA is TGTGCCAGCAGCGCCCTTGGGGGAGCGACTAAGAACACCGGGGAGCTGTTTTTT. The encoded protein is CASSALGGATKNTGELFF.